This T cell receptor beta chain was observed in a study of blood T cell repertoires in COVID-19. Study at large: The samples span acute and convalescent COVID-19 from the United States, Italy and Spain. Sample material is recorded as cDNA or gDNA derived from T cells, B-cell-depleted T cells, or PBMCs.

In the original workflow: Reference gene primer amplification gave estimated nucleated cell counts. TCRdb's copy holds only in-frame clones and misses some; the assay was immunoSEQ multiplex PCR. V, J and clone size are those of that table, while D and trimming were read from the DNA. The sample carries 35,000 or so clones, 85% to 90% recorded once. CDR3 length equals 14 residues. V was clipped by 5 bases and J by 3 bases; unmatched bases: 4. CDR1 and CDR2 (germline): LGHDT, YNNKEL (reference sequence). Material for sequencing was peripheral blood. This sequence joins TRBV3-1 (or the pseudogene TRBV3-2) and TRBJ2-3; 8 bases line up with TRBD2. The sequence came from a man aged 65-85 years with acute or convalescent COVID-19. This CDR3 reads CASSSSGSTDTQYF. The CDR3 nucleotides are TGTGCCAGCAGCTCAAGCGGGAGTACAGATACGCAGTATTTT.